One and the same sample provided the 9 T cell receptor beta chains below, sequenced in a study of early T cells in non-severe SARS-CoV-2 infection. TCRdb itself ran the 5' RACE reads through MiXCR, one entry per CDR3 protein. The table includes 55,000 or so distinct CDR3 sequences, under 15% detected once. Sequencing used whole blood. These receptors were collected from an adult who was a healthcare worker with PCR-confirmed SARS-CoV-2 infection or an uninfected control (not recorded which).

The gene calls are TRBV14 and TRBJ2-3; 8 nucleotides line up with TRBD2. The CDR3 has 15 amino acids. The germline CDR1 and CDR2 sequences are SGHDN and FVKESK. V shed 0 bases, J shed 5 bases, and the junction held 4 bases outside the gene matches. The DNA of the CDR3 is TGTGCCAGCAGCCAAGATCAGCGGGGGTTAGATACGCAGTATTTT. Protein sequence: CASSQDQRGLDTQYF.

This clonotype was detected many times. The V gene is TRBV11-2, the J gene TRBJ1-2; TRBD1 aligns across 10 bases. Trimming removed 5 bases from V and 2 bases from J; junction bases left unmatched: 8. This CDR3 region has 16 residues. Looked up from germline, CDR1 is SGHAT and CDR2 is FQNNGV. The CDR3 loop is CASSPRTGGMNYGYTF. The CDR3 coding sequence is TGTGCCAGCAGCCCCCGGACAGGGGGGATGAACTATGGCTACACCTTC.

This clonotype was found many times. The genes are TRBV30 and TRBJ1-1; 7 bases align to TRBD1. The V gene's germline CDR1 is GTSNPN and CDR2 SVGIG (reference sequence). The V and J ends lost 5 bases and 2 bases, in that order; junction bases with no gene match: 8. CDR3 length: 14 amino acids. The CDR3 loop is CAWAYGTVNTEAFF. The CDR3 nucleotides read TGTGCCTGGGCCTACGGGACAGTTAACACTGAAGCTTTCTTT.

This clonotype was observed many times. At one end, the junction sequence differs from germline, possibly due to a read error. The V call is TRBV5-1, the J call TRBJ2-2; D gene unclear. The CDR3 contains 14 residues. Germline V lookup: CDR1 SGHRS, CDR2 YFSETQ. The CDR3 region has the DNA TGCGCCACCAGCCGTGTGGACGGTACCGGGGAGCTGTTTTTT. This gives the protein CATSRVDGTGELFF.

This clonotype was observed a handful of times. V and J are TRBV9 and TRBJ2-5; D unresolved. The CDR3 is 14 amino acids. Between the trimmed V and J ends, which lost 0 bases and 1 base, there was a span of 7 bases. Germline V lookup: CDR1 SGDLS, CDR2 YYNGEE. CDR3: CASSVGRSQETQYF. Here the CDR3 DNA reads TGTGCCAGCAGCGTAGGCAGGTCCCAAGAGACCCAGTACTTC.

The table lists this clonotype with a few counts. The V gene is TRBV15, the J gene TRBJ2-5; D is undetermined. The V end lost 3 bases, the J end lost 1 base, and 21 bases lay between the germline ends. Per germline, CDR1 LNHNV and CDR2 YYDKDF (reference sequence). This CDR3 is built from 18 residues. The chain's CDR3 is CATSSPLQSFMGQETQYF. CDR3 bases: TGTGCCACCAGCAGTCCCCTACAATCTTTCATGGGCCAAGAGACCCAGTACTTC.

The sample holds many counts of this clonotype. The gene calls are TRBV25-1 and TRBJ2-3; 8 positions match TRBD2. The ends lost 3 bases at V and 4 bases at J; junction bases unmatched: 15. The germline V gene encodes CDR1 MGHDK and CDR2 SYGVNS. CDR3 length equals 18 residues. The chain's CDR3 is CASSEGSGGMIWSDTQYF. DNA for the CDR3: TGTGCCAGCAGTGAGGGGAGCGGGGGTATGATTTGGTCAGATACGCAGTATTTT.

Only a few counts were recorded for this clonotype. V and J are TRBV7-6 and TRBJ2-1; the D gene is possibly TRBD1 (6 bases). V shed 1 base and J shed 4 bases, with 11 bases lying between them. The CDR3 is 15 residues long. Germline CDR1 SGHVS, CDR2 FNYEAQ. The CDR3 DNA sequence: TGTGCCAGCAGCTTAGGGGGGCTGAGATACAATGAGCAGTTCTTC. Translated: CASSLGGLRYNEQFF.

This clonotype appeared many times. The chain carries TRBV20-1 and TRBJ1-1; no reliable D call. The germline V gene has CDR1 DFQATT and CDR2 SNEGSKA (reference sequence). Trimming took off 1 base at V and 1 base at J, with 4 bases between the two ends. The CDR3 runs 12 residues. In nucleotides, the CDR3 is TGCAGTGCTAGAGGTAGGAACACTGAAGCTTTCTTT. Amino acids: CSARGRNTEAFF.